This T cell receptor beta chain was recovered during a study of cytomegalovirus exposure and HLA in healthy donors. The wider study: Some 200 million T cells yielded approximately 110 million unique TCR beta sequences in earlier analysis.

General observations from the study: In a later analysis, HLA-C alleles had the fewest associated TCRs, DRB1 alleles the most. Most TCRs appeared rarely, but some public TCRs recurred in many donors. In a later analysis, most CMV-associated TCR beta chains appeared HLA-restricted.

The sample holds a few counts of this clone. Its antigen is unknown. Primers included in the PCR were 60 Vbeta and 13 Jbeta primers. Assay: immunoSEQ multiplex PCR; the TCRdb copy retains only in-frame clones and omits some. In the table there are 95,000 to 100,000 clones, around 10% of which are singletons. Germline V gene data show CDR1 as SGDLS and CDR2 as YYNGEE. The CDR3 has 16 residues. After removal of 3 bases from V and 5 bases from J, the junction contained 9 bases not matched to a gene. The clonotype originates from a man in his fifties or sixties in good health and CMV-seropositive. Sequencing input: PBMCs. The genes are TRBV9 and TRBJ2-2; 8 bases are shared with TRBD2. CDR3 sequence reads: CASSERGTSFTGELFF. Written as DNA, the CDR3 is TGTGCCAGCAGCGAGCGGGGGACTAGTTTTACCGGGGAGCTGTTTTTT.